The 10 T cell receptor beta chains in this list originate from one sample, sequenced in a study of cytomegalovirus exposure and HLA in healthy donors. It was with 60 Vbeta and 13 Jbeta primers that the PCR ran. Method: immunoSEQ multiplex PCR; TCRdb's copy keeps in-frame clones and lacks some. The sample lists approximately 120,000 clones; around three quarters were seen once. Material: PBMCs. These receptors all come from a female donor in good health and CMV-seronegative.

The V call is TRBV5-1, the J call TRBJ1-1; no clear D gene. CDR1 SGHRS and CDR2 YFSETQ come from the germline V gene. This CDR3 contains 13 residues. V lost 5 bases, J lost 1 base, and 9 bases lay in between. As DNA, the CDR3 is TGCGCCAGCAGGGTGCCAGGGAACACTGAAGCTTTCTTT. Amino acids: CASRVPGNTEAFF.

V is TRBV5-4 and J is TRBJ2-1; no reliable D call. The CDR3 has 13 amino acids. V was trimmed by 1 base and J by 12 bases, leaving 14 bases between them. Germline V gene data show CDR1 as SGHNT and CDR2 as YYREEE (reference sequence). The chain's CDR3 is CASSLIGLRVQFF. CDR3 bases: TGTGCCAGCAGCTTGATTGGTTTAAGAGTGCAGTTCTTC.

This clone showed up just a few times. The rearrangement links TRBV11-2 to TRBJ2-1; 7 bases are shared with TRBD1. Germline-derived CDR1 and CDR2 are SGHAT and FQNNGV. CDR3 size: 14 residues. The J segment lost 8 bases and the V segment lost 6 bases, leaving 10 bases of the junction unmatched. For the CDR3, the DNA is TGTGCCAGCAGGGTCCGACAGGGTTGGGATGAGCAGTTCTTC. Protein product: CASRVRQGWDEQFF.

As DNA, the CDR3 is TGTGCCAGCAGTGCGGCCAGGGATTATTCACCCCTCCACTTT. Protein product: CASSAARDYSPLHF. The rearrangement links TRBV2 to TRBJ1-6, with a tentative D call TRBD1 (5 bases). Deletions cut 4 bases from V and 8 bases from J, with 12 bases between. The germline gives CDR1 SNHLY, CDR2 FYNNEI. The CDR3 is 14 amino acids. Complete variable domain (other parts from reference TRBV2 and TRBJ1-6): EPEVTQTPSHQVTQMGQEVILRCVPISNHLYFYWYRQILGQKVEFLVSFYNNEISEKSEIFDDQFSVERPDGSNFTLKIRSTKLEDSAMYFCASSAARDYSPLHFGNGTRLTVT.

This CDR3 reads CASSLPMGTGAYEQYF. CDR3 bases: TGTGCCAGCAGCCTACCGATGGGGACAGGGGCCTACGAGCAGTACTTC. The chain links TRBV11-2 to TRBJ2-7; TRBD1 matches at 10 bases. J was trimmed by 2 bases and V by 5 bases; bases with no gene match: 9. This CDR3 is 16 amino acids long. Germline V CDR1 and CDR2: SGHAT, FQNNGV.

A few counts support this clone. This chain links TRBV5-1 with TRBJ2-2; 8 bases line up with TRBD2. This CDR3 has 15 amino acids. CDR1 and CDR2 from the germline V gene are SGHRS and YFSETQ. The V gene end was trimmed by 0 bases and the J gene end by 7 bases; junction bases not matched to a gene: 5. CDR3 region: CASSLGTSWGGELFF. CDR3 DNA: TGCGCCAGCAGCTTGGGGACTAGCTGGGGCGGGGAGCTGTTTTTT.

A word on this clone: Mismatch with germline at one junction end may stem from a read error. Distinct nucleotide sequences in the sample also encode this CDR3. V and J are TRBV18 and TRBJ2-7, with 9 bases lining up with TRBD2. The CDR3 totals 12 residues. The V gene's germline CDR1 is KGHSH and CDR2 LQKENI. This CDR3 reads CASSPDGLALNF. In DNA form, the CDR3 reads TGTGCCAGCTCACCTGACGGACTAGCGCTAAACTTC.

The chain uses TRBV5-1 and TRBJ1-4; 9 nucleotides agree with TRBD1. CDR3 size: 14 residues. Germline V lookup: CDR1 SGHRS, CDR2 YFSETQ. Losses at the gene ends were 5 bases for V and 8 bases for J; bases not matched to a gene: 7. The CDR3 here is CASRETGGREKLFF. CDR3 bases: TGCGCCAGCAGAGAAACAGGGGGCCGAGAAAAACTGTTTTTT.

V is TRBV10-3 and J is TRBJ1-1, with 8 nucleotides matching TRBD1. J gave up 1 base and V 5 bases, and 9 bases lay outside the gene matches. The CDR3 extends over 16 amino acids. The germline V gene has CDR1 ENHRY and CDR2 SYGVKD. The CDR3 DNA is TGTGCCATCAGTTCCCCCCAGGGGGCTGGGAACACTGAAGCTTTCTTT. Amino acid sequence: CAISSPQGAGNTEAFF.

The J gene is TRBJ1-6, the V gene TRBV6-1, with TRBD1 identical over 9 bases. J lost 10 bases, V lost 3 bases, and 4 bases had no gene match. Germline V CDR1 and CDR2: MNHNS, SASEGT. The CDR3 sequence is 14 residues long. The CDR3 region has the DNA TGTGCCAGCAGTGACCGGGACAGGGTATCACCCCTCCACTTT. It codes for CASSDRDRVSPLHF.